This TCR beta chain was retrieved from a study of blood T cell repertoires in COVID-19. Study overall: The United States, Italy and Spain were the sources of the acute and convalescent COVID-19 samples.

In the original processing: The assay estimated nucleated cells by amplifying reference gene primers. Sequencing was performed with immunoSEQ multiplex PCR; in TCRdb, only in-frame clones are kept and a portion is missing. V and J calls and clone size follow that table, whereas D and trimming were derived from the DNA. The table lists around 200,000 clones, roughly 90% of them singletons. This CDR3 is built from 14 residues. The germline V and J ends were trimmed by 4 bases and 0 bases, with 10 bases remaining between them. Germline CDR1 SGHNT, CDR2 YYREEE (reference sequence). The chain uses TRBV5-4 and TRBJ1-1; tentative D call: TRBD1 (6 bases). The material sequenced was PBMCs or T cells enriched from blood (not recorded which). The TCR was taken from a woman aged 25 to 45 who had recovered from COVID-19. Here the CDR3 reads CASSTGQLNTEAFF. CDR3 coding DNA: TGTGCCAGCAGCACCGGACAGCTGAACACTGAAGCTTTCTTT.